These 5 T cell receptor beta chains originate from one sample sequenced in a study of T cells after yellow fever vaccination. TCRdb processed the 5' RACE reads anew with MiXCR; each CDR3 protein has one entry. The sample carries under 400,000 distinct CDR3 sequences, approximately 13% recorded once. Sequencing was performed on CD4+ T cells sorted from PBMCs, taken 15 days after the yellow fever booster vaccination. The receptors come from a man in his late teens or twenties who received the YFV17D yellow fever vaccine.

The chain uses TRBV7-2 and TRBJ2-1; no clear D. With 2 bases removed from V and 0 bases from J, the gap between germline ends came to 11 bases. The germline gives CDR1 SGHTA, CDR2 FQGNSA. This CDR3 is built from 16 residues. CDR3 residues: CASSLYAGSSYNEQFF. CDR3 in DNA: TGTGCCAGCAGCTTATATGCCGGAAGCTCCTACAATGAGCAGTTCTTC.

This clonotype came up many times. The genes are TRBV7-3 and TRBJ2-7; D is undetermined. This CDR3 has 14 amino acids. V lost 3 bases and J lost 0, with 9 bases in between. CDR1 is SGHTA, CDR2 FQGTGA, per germline. The CDR3 protein is CASSFAGRSYEQYV. The CDR3 DNA reads TGTGCCAGCAGCTTCGCAGGCCGCTCCTACGAGCAGTACGTC.

This clonotype was picked up many times. The CDR3 spells CASSLRNGLAKETQYF. CDR3 coding DNA: TGTGCCAGCAGCTTGCGGAACGGTCTGGCAAAAGAGACCCAGTACTTC. The genes are TRBV7-2 and TRBJ2-5; D is unresolved. The CDR3 is made up of 16 amino acids. Trimming took off 3 bases at V and 3 bases at J, with 17 bases between the two ends. The V gene's germline CDR1 is SGHTA and CDR2 FQGNSA.

This chain links TRBV7-2 with TRBJ2-2; TRBD1 matches 7 bases. V trimming: 7 bases; J trimming: 2 bases; junction bases outside the gene matches: 4. Germline CDR1 SGHTA, CDR2 FQGNSA. This CDR3 comprises 14 residues. This CDR3 is CASTWDSNTGELFF. The CDR3 nucleotides read TGTGCCAGCACCTGGGACAGTAACACCGGGGAGCTGTTTTTT.

The chain employs TRBV7-2 and TRBJ1-4, with a weak D call TRBD1 (5 bases). Germline CDR1 reads SGHTA; CDR2 reads FQGNSA. V was clipped by 2 bases and J by 5 bases, with 15 bases between them. The CDR3 is 16 residues long. DNA for the CDR3: TGTGCCAGCAGCTTATCACAGGTTCGGGGGAATGAAAAACTGTTTTTT. Its protein product is CASSLSQVRGNEKLFF.